Listed below are T cell receptor beta chains from one sample, sequenced in a study of blood T cell repertoires in COVID-19. Generated by immunoSEQ multiplex PCR, the TCRdb table keeps only in-frame clones and is missing some. The sample records over 150,000 clones, around 90% being singletons. The sample consisted of PBMCs or T cells enriched from blood (not recorded which). The receptors were sampled from a woman aged 25 to 39 who had recovered from COVID-19. The CDR3 runs from the conserved cysteine through the conserved F or W. The order of the fields is J gene, clone size, V gene, D gene, CDR3 DNA, CDR3 protein. A D gene is named only where the DNA matches it firmly. Only part of the rows carry a size: once, few, many, or a class if the clone is expanded.

TRBJ2-7 | - | TRBV29-1 | - | TGCAGCGTTGAAGGGGCAGGGGGGACCTACGAGCAGTACTTC | CSVEGAGGTYEQYF
TRBJ1-6 | - | TRBV6-1 | TRBD1 | TGTGCCAGCAGTGAAGGACAGGGGGTTTCACCCCTCCACTTT | CASSEGQGVSPLHF
TRBJ2-7 | few | TRBV25-1 | TRBD1 | TGTGCCAGCAGCCGCCGGACAGGGCGGTACGAGCAGTACTTC | CASSRRTGRYEQYF
TRBJ2-5 | - | TRBV20-1 | TRBD2 | TGCAGTGCTAGTGAGTTAGCGGGGAAAGAGACCCAGTACTTC | CSASELAGKETQYF
TRBJ2-3 | - | TRBV6-5 | - | TGTGCCAGCAGACTACGGGGAGATACGCAGTATTTT | CASRLRGDTQYF
TRBJ1-5 | - | TRBV6-5 | - | TGTGCCAGCAACAGGGCCCCGAATGAGCCCCAGCATTTT | CASNRAPNEPQHF
TRBJ1-1 | - | TRBV9 | TRBD1 | TGTGCCAGCAGCGTAGGCGGGACAGCGATGAACACTGAAGCTTTCTTT | CASSVGGTAMNTEAFF
TRBJ1-1 | - | TRBV4-1 | - | TGCGCCAGCAGCCAAATCCGGGAAGGAGGGAGCACTGAAGCTTTCTTT | CASSQIREGGSTEAFF
TRBJ2-7 | - | TRBV11-3 | TRBD1 | TGTGCCAGCAGTTTGGAATTCGGGACAGGCCCCTACGAGCAGTACTTC | CASSLEFGTGPYEQYF
TRBJ2-7 | - | TRBV7-9 | - | TGTGCCAGCAGCTTAAAACAGGGATCTTGGGAGCAGTACTTC | CASSLKQGSWEQYF
TRBJ2-1 | - | TRBV9 | - | TGTGCCAGCAGCGTAGCTTTGAGATCCAATGAGCAGTTCTTC | CASSVALRSNEQFF
TRBJ2-3 | - | TRBV30 | - | TGTGCCTGGAGTGACCCCATTGGGCGGGTTCAGGCAGATACGCAGTATTTT | CAWSDPIGRVQADTQYF
TRBJ1-3 | - | TRBV4-3 | TRBD1 | TGCGCCAGCAGCCAAGCTGACAGGGGGGGAAACACCATATATTTT | CASSQADRGGNTIYF
TRBJ2-2 | - | TRBV29-1 | - | TGCAGCGTGGGGGGTCATTCCAGGCCGACGAACACCGGGGAGCTGTTTTTT | CSVGGHSRPTNTGELFF
TRBJ1-5 | once | TRBV19 | - | TGTGCCAGTAGTTATGGGGGCTTCAATCAGCCCCAGCATTTT | CASSYGGFNQPQHF
TRBJ2-1 | - | TRBV4-3 | TRBD2 | TGCGCCAGCAGCCAATCAACCCCTAGCGGGAGGCGGGAGAATGAGCAGTTCTTC | CASSQSTPSGRRENEQFF
TRBJ2-7 | - | TRBV6-6 | - | TGTGCCAGCAGTTACTCGCTCACAGCCTACGAGCAGTACTTC | CASSYSLTAYEQYF